This T cell receptor beta chain was observed in a study of neurological immune-mediated disorders (dated by TCRdb to 2018 to 2020). In the study overall: Among the approximately 35 multiple sclerosis patients, relapsing-remitting MS accounted for approximately 31 and secondary progressive MS accounted for 3. The cohort comprised 60 to 75 subjects: approximately 15 HAM/TSP patients, some 34 multiple sclerosis patients and about 20 healthy controls. Using UMI-based sequencing, the study compared peripheral blood TCR-beta repertoires from patients with HTLV-I-associated myelopathy (HAM/TSP), patients with multiple sclerosis, and healthy controls. Longitudinal samples, technical triplicates and paired sorted CD4+ and CD8+ T-cell subsets, alongside PBMC samples, were included among the roughly 98 TCR-beta libraries. Study-wide conclusions, independent of this receptor: In a phylogenetic analysis, the repertoires of 18 out of 34 MS patients fell into a single cluster of related CDR3 sequences, pointing to a possible signature at the repertoire level. The highest TCR clonal expansion was observed in HAM/TSP patients, whereas the lowest was observed in MS patients, even when compared with healthy controls. No association of the MS cluster with clinical or MRI features was observed, and the need for larger cohorts was stated by the authors. Across subjects, expanded clones never shared an identical CDR3 amino acid sequence, which suggests that the TCR-beta repertoires in every group were private.

In its sample, this clonotype was seen many times. What this receptor recognizes is not known. Nothing much larger sits one base from this clone, and base qualities are not available. For unsorted PBMC libraries, 2 million PBMCs were used after storage in RNAlater at -80 degrees C until RNA extraction. The multiple sclerosis patients were enrolled in a US clinical protocol that used magnetic resonance imaging to evaluate disease progression. PBMCs were separated from peripheral blood using Ficoll-Hypaque density gradient centrifugation and then cryopreserved in liquid nitrogen. cDNA was synthesized by template-switch 5'RACE using a primer with a 10-nucleotide random unique molecular identifier that tagged each TCR transcript. Each sequencing run produced over 160 million TCR-beta sequences covering 15-18 subjects. The RNeasy kit was used for extraction of total RNA. TCR-beta VDJ regions were amplified with primers for the TCR constant region and the 5'RACE anchor, using the KAPA Real-time Library Amplification kit. Sample indexes and Illumina adaptors were added in a first PCR, after which library yield was increased in a second PCR. After purification with Ampure beads, the TCR product of roughly 650 bp was size-selected on a 2% E-gel SizeSelection system. Before pooling, libraries had their quality checked on a Bioanalyzer, their concentration measured with Qubit, and their quantity determined with the Kapa Library Quantification kit. An Illumina HiSeq 2500 sequenced the libraries paired-end 2 x 150 bp. To increase sequence diversity, roughly 24-30% phiX was spiked into each library pool. Under the source paper's analysis protocol: Quality-filtered reads were processed with the UMI-based MiGEC pipeline, and over 75% of raw TCR sequences were removed by the MiGEC pipeline during error correction. IMGT germline references were used for alignment of VDJ genes, and clonotypes were defined by a unique CDR3 amino acid sequence together with V-J genes. Clonal expansion, Shannon diversity, and CDR3 relatedness (CalcPairwiseDistances, ClusterSamples) were evaluated with VDJtools, and phylogenetic trees were built with CLCbio workbench. Expanded clones were defined as having at least 8 unique UMIs, based on coefficient-of-variation modelling across technical triplicates. Clones were called with MiXCR by TCRdb after fastp trimmed the public reads at Q25, and only in-frame beta chains were retained. Identical CDR3 proteins give one entry, which carries the most common genes and DNA. The authors' filters were not applied to this entry. Recorded for this sample are 70,000 to 90,000 distinct CDR3 sequences; 5% to 5.5% of them occurred a single time. The ten largest account for around 2.2% of the sample.

V is trimmed back by 4 bases and J by 0 bases, and the junction contains 7 bases that no gene match accounts for. The germline V gene (reference sequence) provides CDR1 DFQATT and CDR2 SNEGSKA. Including the terminal cysteine and phenylalanine, the CDR3 comprises 16 residues. CDR3 DNA is the only sequence kept; it has 48 bases, read in frame from the first base. This clonotype was sampled from a woman aged 25 to 39 with multiple sclerosis. The sample consisted of PBMCs. The rearrangement combines TRBV20-1 with TRBJ2-7; 12 middle bases align to TRBD2. The CDR3 reads CSAIETSGSRSYEQYF. The nucleotide sequence reads TGCAGTGCTATAGAGACTAGCGGGAGCCGCTCCTACGAGCAGTACTTC.